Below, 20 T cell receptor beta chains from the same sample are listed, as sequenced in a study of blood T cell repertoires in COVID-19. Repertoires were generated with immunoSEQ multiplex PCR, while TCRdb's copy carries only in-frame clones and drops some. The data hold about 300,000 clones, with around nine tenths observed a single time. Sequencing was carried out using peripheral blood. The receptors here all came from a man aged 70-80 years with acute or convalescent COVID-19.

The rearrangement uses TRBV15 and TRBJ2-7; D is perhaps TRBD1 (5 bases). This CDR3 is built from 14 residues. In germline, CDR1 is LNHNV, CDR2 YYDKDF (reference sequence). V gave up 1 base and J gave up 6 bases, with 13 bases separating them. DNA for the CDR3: TGTGCCACCAGCAGAGCGTCAGGGTTGACCGAGCAGTACTTC. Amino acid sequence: CATSRASGLTEQYF.

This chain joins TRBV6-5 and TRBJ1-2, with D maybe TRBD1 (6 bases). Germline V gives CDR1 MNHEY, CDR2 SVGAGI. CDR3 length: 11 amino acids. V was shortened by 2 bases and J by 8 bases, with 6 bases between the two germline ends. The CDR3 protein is CASSYGQGYTF. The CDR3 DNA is TGTGCCAGCAGTTACGGACAGGGCTACACCTTC.

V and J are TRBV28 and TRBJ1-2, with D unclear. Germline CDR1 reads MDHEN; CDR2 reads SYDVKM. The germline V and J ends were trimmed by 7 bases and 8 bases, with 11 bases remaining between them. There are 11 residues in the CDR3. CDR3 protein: CASKGLEGYTF. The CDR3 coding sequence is TGTGCCAGCAAAGGTCTGGAGGGCTACACCTTC.

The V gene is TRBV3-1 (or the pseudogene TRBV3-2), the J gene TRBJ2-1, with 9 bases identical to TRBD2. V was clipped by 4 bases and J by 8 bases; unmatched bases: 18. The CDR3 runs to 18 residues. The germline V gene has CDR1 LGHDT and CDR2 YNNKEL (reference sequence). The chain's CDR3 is CASSRDLGSAGGHDEQFF. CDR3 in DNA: TGTGCCAGCAGCCGGGATCTGGGATCAGCGGGGGGCCATGATGAGCAGTTCTTC.

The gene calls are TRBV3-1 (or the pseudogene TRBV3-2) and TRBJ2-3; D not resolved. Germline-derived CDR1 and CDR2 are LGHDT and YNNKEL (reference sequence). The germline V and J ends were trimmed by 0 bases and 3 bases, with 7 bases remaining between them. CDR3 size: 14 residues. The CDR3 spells CASSQDPGTDTQYF. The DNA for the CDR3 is TGTGCCAGCAGCCAAGATCCGGGTACAGATACGCAGTATTTT.

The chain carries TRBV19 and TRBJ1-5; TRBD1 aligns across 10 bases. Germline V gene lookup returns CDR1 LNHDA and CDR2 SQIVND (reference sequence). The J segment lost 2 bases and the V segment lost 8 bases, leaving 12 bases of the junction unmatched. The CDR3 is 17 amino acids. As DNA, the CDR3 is TGTGCCAGTTCTACTAGGACAGGGGGTATCGGCAATCAGCCCCAGCATTTT. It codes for CASSTRTGGIGNQPQHF.

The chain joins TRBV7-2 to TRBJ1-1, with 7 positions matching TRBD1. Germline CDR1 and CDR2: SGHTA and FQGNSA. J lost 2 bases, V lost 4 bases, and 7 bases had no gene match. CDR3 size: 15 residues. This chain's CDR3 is CASSSYRGGNTEAFF. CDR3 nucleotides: TGTGCCAGCAGCTCATACAGGGGAGGAAACACTGAAGCTTTCTTT.

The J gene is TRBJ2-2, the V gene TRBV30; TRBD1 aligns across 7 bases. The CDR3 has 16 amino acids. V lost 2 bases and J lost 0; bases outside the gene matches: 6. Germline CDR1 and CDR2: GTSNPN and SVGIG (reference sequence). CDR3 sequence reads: CAWSRDRVTNTGELFF. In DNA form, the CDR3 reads TGTGCCTGGAGTCGGGACAGAGTAACGAACACCGGGGAGCTGTTTTTT.

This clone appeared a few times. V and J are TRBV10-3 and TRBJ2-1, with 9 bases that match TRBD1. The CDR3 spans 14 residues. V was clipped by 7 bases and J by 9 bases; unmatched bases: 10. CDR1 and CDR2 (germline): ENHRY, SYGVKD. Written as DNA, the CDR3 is TGTGCCATCACCCAGGGACAGGGCACTTCTGAGCAGTTCTTC. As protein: CAITQGQGTSEQFF.

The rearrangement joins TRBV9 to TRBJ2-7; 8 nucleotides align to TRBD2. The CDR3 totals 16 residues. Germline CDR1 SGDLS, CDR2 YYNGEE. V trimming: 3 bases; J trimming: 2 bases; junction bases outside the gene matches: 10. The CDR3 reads CASSARGGSRTYEQYF. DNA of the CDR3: TGTGCCAGCAGCGCCCGCGGGGGGTCCAGAACCTACGAGCAGTACTTC.

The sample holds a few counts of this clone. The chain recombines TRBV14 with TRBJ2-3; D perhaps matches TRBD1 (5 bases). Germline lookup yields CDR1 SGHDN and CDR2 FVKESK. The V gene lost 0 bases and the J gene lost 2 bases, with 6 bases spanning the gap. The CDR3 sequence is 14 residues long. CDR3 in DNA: TGTGCCAGCAGCCAAGACAGGGCCACAGATACGCAGTATTTT. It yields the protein CASSQDRATDTQYF.

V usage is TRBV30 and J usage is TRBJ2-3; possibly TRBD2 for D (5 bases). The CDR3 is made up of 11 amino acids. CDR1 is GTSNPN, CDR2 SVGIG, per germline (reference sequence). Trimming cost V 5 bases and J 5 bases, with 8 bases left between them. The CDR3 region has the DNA TGTGCCTGGGGGAGCTTAGATACGCAGTATTTT. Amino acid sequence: CAWGSLDTQYF.

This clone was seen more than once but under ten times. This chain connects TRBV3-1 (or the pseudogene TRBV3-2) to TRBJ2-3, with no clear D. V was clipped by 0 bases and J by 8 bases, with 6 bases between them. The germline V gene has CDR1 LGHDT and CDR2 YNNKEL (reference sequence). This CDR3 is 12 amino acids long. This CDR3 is CASSQDEVTQYF. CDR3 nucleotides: TGTGCCAGCAGCCAAGACGAGGTTACGCAGTATTTT.

CDR3 DNA: TGTGCCAGCAGCGTAGAGCAGGGGAGGGGTTCACCCCTCCACTTT. Translation gives CASSVEQGRGSPLHF. The chain is built from TRBV9 and TRBJ1-6; maybe TRBD1 (6 bases). The CDR3 runs to 15 residues. Per the germline V gene, CDR1 is SGDLS and CDR2 is YYNGEE. V gave up 0 bases and J gave up 9 bases, with 13 bases separating them.

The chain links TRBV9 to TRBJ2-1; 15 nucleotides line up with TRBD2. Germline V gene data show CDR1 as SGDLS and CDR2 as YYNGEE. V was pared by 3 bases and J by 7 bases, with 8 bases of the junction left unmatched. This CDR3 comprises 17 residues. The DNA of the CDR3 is TGTGCCAGCAGCGCCTTCCGGACTAGCGGGAGGGGGAATGAGCAGTTCTTC. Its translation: CASSAFRTSGRGNEQFF.

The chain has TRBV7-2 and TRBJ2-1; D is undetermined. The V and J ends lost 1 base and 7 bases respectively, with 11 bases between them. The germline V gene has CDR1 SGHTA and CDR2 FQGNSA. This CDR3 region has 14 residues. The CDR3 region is CASSLGAERNEQFF. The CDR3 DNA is TGTGCCAGCAGCTTAGGGGCTGAAAGAAATGAGCAGTTCTTC.

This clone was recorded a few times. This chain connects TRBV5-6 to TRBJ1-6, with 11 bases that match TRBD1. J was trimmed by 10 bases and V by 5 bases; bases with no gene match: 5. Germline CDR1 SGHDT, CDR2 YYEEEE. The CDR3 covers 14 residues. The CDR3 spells CASRTGTGGSPLHF. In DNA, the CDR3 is TGTGCCAGCAGAACCGGGACAGGGGGATCACCCCTCCACTTT.

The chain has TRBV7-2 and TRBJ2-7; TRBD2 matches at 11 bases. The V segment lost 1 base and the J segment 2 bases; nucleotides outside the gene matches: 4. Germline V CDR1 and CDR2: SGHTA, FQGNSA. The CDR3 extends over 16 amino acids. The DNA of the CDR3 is TGTGCCAGCAGCTTAGGCCTAGCGGGGGGTGCCTACGAGCAGTACTTC. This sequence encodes CASSLGLAGGAYEQYF.

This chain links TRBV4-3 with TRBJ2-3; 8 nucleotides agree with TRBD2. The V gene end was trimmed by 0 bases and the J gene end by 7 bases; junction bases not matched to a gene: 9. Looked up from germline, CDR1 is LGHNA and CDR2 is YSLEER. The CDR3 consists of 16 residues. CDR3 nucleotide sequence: TGCGCCAGCAGCCAAGACCCAACGGGGGGGGCAAATACGCAGTATTTT. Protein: CASSQDPTGGANTQYF.

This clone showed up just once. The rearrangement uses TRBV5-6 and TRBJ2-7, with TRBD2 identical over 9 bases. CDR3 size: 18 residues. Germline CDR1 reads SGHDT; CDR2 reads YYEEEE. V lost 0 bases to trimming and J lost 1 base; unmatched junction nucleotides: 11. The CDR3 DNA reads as TGTGCCAGCAGCTTGGTTGTGGCGCGGGGGGGCGGGTCCTACGAGCAGTACTTC. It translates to CASSLVVARGGGSYEQYF.